These 17 T cell receptor beta chains share one sample of origin, sequenced in a study of siplizumab effects on memory and regulatory T cells. Sequencing used immunoSEQ multiplex PCR; TCRdb keeps in-frame clones, though not all of them. The repertoire holds around 100,000 clones, 75% to 95% seen once, with about 0.15% in the top ten. Input material: CD4+ T cells sorted from blood. These receptors came from a human donor in good health.

This chain uses TRBV9 with TRBJ2-1; 10 positions match TRBD2. The germline V gene has CDR1 SGDLS and CDR2 YYNGEE. Trimming removed 0 bases from V and 10 bases from J; junction bases left unmatched: 7. The CDR3 is 15 residues long. The CDR3 loop is CASSVVGTSVEEQFF. CDR3 DNA: TGTGCCAGCAGCGTAGTAGGGACTAGCGTAGAGGAGCAGTTCTTC.

This chain uses TRBV20-1 with TRBJ1-2; perhaps TRBD1 as D (6 bases). This CDR3 is 11 amino acids long. Trimming took off 5 bases at V and 6 bases at J, with 10 bases between the two ends. CDR1 DFQATT and CDR2 SNEGSKA come from the germline V gene (reference sequence). CDR3 sequence: CSAPGANGYTF. In DNA, the CDR3 is TGCAGTGCTCCAGGGGCTAATGGCTACACCTTC.

This clone occurred once. The CDR3 DNA sequence: TGTGCCAGCAGTTACTCGGGGGTTGCCAATCAGCCCCAGCATTTT. Its protein is CASSYSGVANQPQHF. The chain couples TRBV6-5 to TRBJ1-5; a possible D gene is TRBD1 (5 bases). The V gene's germline CDR1 is MNHEY and CDR2 SVGAGI. V was cut by 0 bases and J by 3 bases, with 9 bases left in between. This CDR3 comprises 15 residues.

The chain joins TRBV6-5 to TRBJ1-1; D gene uncertain. The CDR3 length is 13 residues. Germline lookup yields CDR1 MNHEY and CDR2 SVGAGI. V lost 6 bases and J 2 bases, leaving 10 bases between the germline ends. CDR3 amino acids: CASSQTGNTEAFF. DNA for the CDR3: TGTGCCAGCAGCCAGACGGGTAACACTGAAGCTTTCTTT.

This chain uses TRBV29-1 with TRBJ1-2; D possibly corresponds to TRBD1 (5 bases). Between the trimmed V and J ends, which lost 7 bases and 6 bases, there was a span of 18 bases. Germline V CDR1 and CDR2: SQVTM, ANQGSEA. The CDR3 has 13 amino acids. CDR3 DNA: TGCAGCGACTGGGACCGCCATGGGGATGGCTACACCTTC. It is translated as CSDWDRHGDGYTF.

V is TRBV10-1 and J is TRBJ1-5; D call uncertain. The V gene's germline CDR1 is WNHNN and CDR2 SYGVQD (reference sequence). Trimming cost V 7 bases and J 4 bases, with 8 bases left between them. The CDR3 has 12 amino acids. CDR3: CASNPSNQPQHF. The CDR3, as DNA: TGCGCCAGCAATCCCTCTAATCAGCCCCAGCATTTT.

V and J are TRBV19 and TRBJ2-2; no firm D call. Deletions cut 10 bases from V and 2 bases from J, with 8 bases between. The germline V gene has CDR1 LNHDA and CDR2 SQIVND (reference sequence). The CDR3 has 12 amino acids. For the CDR3, the DNA is TGTGCCACTAACATCAACACCGGGGAGCTGTTTTTT. Residues: CATNINTGELFF.

The CDR3 region is CASSPNGNEKLFF. The CDR3 bases are TGTGCCAGTAGTCCCAACGGGAATGAAAAACTGTTTTTT. The chain combines TRBV19 with TRBJ1-4; D is undetermined. V was pared by 5 bases and J by 5 bases, with 9 bases between. The germline CDR1 and CDR2 sequences are LNHDA and SQIVND (reference sequence). This CDR3 is built from 13 residues.

As concerns this clone: The same CDR3 can be traced to other DNA sequences in this sample. V gene TRBV7-2 combines with J gene TRBJ1-3; possibly TRBD1 for D (6 bases). CDR3 size: 15 residues. The germline V gene has CDR1 SGHTA and CDR2 FQGNSA. Trimming took 4 bases from V and 2 from J, leaving 12 bases between them. The CDR3 coding sequence is TGTGCCAGCAGCTACCCAACAGGGACTGGAAACACCATATATTTT. Translating it yields CASSYPTGTGNTIYF.

The rearrangement joins TRBV6-1 to TRBJ1-2; no firm D call. The germline V gene has CDR1 MNHNS and CDR2 SASEGT. The CDR3 sequence is 12 residues long. The V end was cut by 6 bases, the J end by 8 bases, with 13 bases between. CDR3 residues: CASRLMVWGYTF. CDR3 nucleotide sequence: TGTGCCAGCAGGCTGATGGTCTGGGGCTACACCTTC.

This rearrangement joins TRBV27 to TRBJ1-2; tentative D call: TRBD1 (6 bases). The CDR3 is 15 residues long. CDR1 MNHEY and CDR2 SMNVEV come from the germline V gene (reference sequence). Deletions cut 3 bases from V and 4 bases from J, with 15 bases between. The CDR3 sequence is CASSFRGAGGYGYTF. The CDR3 DNA reads as TGTGCCAGCAGTTTTCGGGGGGCTGGTGGCTATGGCTACACCTTC.

This chain links TRBV29-1 with TRBJ2-1; 11 nucleotides agree with TRBD1. The CDR3 totals 12 residues. CDR1 and CDR2 (germline): SQVTM, ANQGSEA. V was clipped by 6 bases and J by 6 bases; unmatched bases: 1. CDR3 DNA sequence: TGCAGCGTGGACAGGGGGCTCAATGAGCAGTTCTTC. Protein sequence: CSVDRGLNEQFF.

In its sample, this clone was seen once. The genes are TRBV30 and TRBJ2-3, with 7 bases identical to TRBD1. The germline V gene has CDR1 GTSNPN and CDR2 SVGIG (reference sequence). After removal of 0 bases from V and 3 bases from J, the junction contained 9 bases not matched to a gene. The CDR3 spans 16 residues. The CDR3 loop reads CAWSVRKGARTDTQYF. The CDR3 DNA reads as TGTGCCTGGAGTGTACGAAAGGGGGCACGGACAGATACGCAGTATTTT.

The gene calls are TRBV2 and TRBJ1-6; no reliable D call. V was pared by 4 bases and J by 6 bases, with 10 bases between. The CDR3 is made up of 14 amino acids. CDR1 SNHLY and CDR2 FYNNEI come from the germline V gene. The CDR3 region has the DNA TGTGCCAGCAGTGCCCTCGGGAGTAATTCACCCCTCCACTTT. Its translation is CASSALGSNSPLHF.

This chain links TRBV6-5 with TRBJ1-2, with no clear D. Per germline, CDR1 MNHEY and CDR2 SVGAGI. V lost 0 bases and J 6 bases, leaving 5 bases between the germline ends. The CDR3 totals 12 residues. The chain's CDR3 is CASSYSSDGYTF. For the CDR3, the DNA is TGTGCCAGCAGTTACTCGAGTGATGGCTACACCTTC.

The chain carries TRBV19 and TRBJ2-7; 10 nucleotides align to TRBD2. CDR1 is LNHDA and CDR2 is SQIVND in the germline V gene (reference sequence). The V gene end was trimmed by 3 bases and the J gene end by 3 bases; junction bases not matched to a gene: 5. The length of the CDR3 is 15 residues. CDR3 region: CASSIASGGVYEQYF. As DNA, the CDR3 is TGTGCCAGTAGTATCGCGAGCGGGGGGGTCTACGAGCAGTACTTC.

The genes are TRBV7-2 and TRBJ2-5; D could derive from TRBD1 or TRBD2 (5 bases each). V gave up 6 bases and J gave up 2 bases, with 16 bases separating them. This CDR3 region has 15 residues. CDR1 SGHTA and CDR2 FQGNSA come from the germline V gene. The CDR3 region is CASSSQGPGQETQYF. In nucleotides, the CDR3 is TGTGCCAGCAGTTCGCAGGGACCGGGACAAGAGACCCAGTACTTC.